The 29 T cell receptor beta chains listed next were all sequenced from one sample in a study of T cell clusters in autoimmune cytopenias. TRB amplification used approximately 250 ng of peripheral blood genomic DNA. Multiplex touch-down PCR amplified TRB using TRB-A and TRB-B pools in one tube. TCRdb re-called the multiplex PCR reads and shows each CDR3 protein once, DNA omitted. The sample's table shows 5,500 to 6,000 distinct CDR3 sequences. The sample was also reused in another study, on T cell repertoires in aging, cancer and after chemotherapy.

Sequenced: peripheral blood. The receptors here all came from a human donor in good health.

This clonotype is identified as medium-sized from frequency. This chain connects TRBV5-4 to TRBJ2-5; TCRdb names TRBD1, which stays unverified in the absence of DNA. This CDR3 has 16 residues. Germline V gives CDR1 SGHNT, CDR2 YYREEE (reference sequence). The CDR3 spells CASSLGGDRGLETQYF.

Considering frequency, this clonotype is medium-sized (0.01 to 0.1%). The chain carries TRBV6-5 and TRBJ1-5; the D call of TRBD1 rests on TCRdb alone, since no DNA is present to check it. Germline CDR1 reads MNHEY; CDR2 reads SVGAGI. The CDR3 contains 13 residues. CDR3 sequence reads: CASSPGGNQPQHF.

The genes are TRBV6-5 and TRBJ1-2. The CDR3 covers 16 residues. Germline V gene sequence: CDR1 MNHEY, CDR2 SVGAGI. The CDR3 reads CASSSSRRGTNYGYTF.

By frequency, this clonotype is medium-sized. The V and J genes are TRBV19 and TRBJ2-4; TCRdb names TRBD1, which stays unverified in the absence of DNA. There are 15 residues in the CDR3. The germline CDR1 and CDR2 sequences are LNHDA and SQIVND (reference sequence). The CDR3 loop reads CASSYPSGPKNIQYF.

Its frequency marks this clonotype as medium-sized. The chain joins TRBV13 to TRBJ2-5; checking the TCRdb D call of TRBD1 is not possible without DNA. Germline values: CDR1 PRHDT, CDR2 FYEKMQ (reference sequence). The CDR3 is 13 residues long. The CDR3: CASSGQSQETQYF.

The V gene is TRBV10-3, the J gene TRBJ1-5; TCRdb selects TRBD1, and the lack of DNA leaves this call unchecked. This CDR3 spans 15 amino acids. CDR1 and CDR2 (germline): ENHRY, SYGVKD. CDR3 loop: CAISESWGGDQPQHF.

The CDR3 here is CASSRLADATYEQYF. The J gene is TRBJ2-7, the V gene TRBV5-1; there is no DNA to check the TCRdb D call of TRBD2. The CDR3 loop spans 15 amino acids. Germline values: CDR1 SGHRS, CDR2 YFSETQ.

This clonotype is classed as medium-sized (0.01 to 0.1%) by frequency. The V gene is TRBV6-1, the J gene TRBJ2-2; TCRdb picks TRBD1, but there is no DNA to check that call. The CDR3 spans 15 residues. The V gene's germline CDR1 is MNHNS and CDR2 SASEGT. This chain's CDR3 is CASRGTGPDTGELFF.

V is TRBV24-1 and J is TRBJ2-2; there is no DNA to check the TCRdb D call of TRBD1. CDR1 is KGHDR and CDR2 is SFDVKD in the germline V gene. This CDR3 contains 18 residues. This CDR3 is CATSDSLDRGNFAGELFF.

This clonotype registers medium-sized by frequency. J is TRBJ2-1 and V is TRBV6-1; with no DNA, the TCRdb D assignment of TRBD2 cannot be verified. This CDR3 region has 16 residues. CDR1 and CDR2 from the germline V gene are MNHNS and SASEGT. Here the CDR3 reads CASSEGPSGTWDEQFF.

This clonotype is medium-sized by frequency. The chain joins TRBV6-5 to TRBJ2-7; TCRdb designates TRBD1, a call that cannot be tested without DNA. The germline gives CDR1 MNHEY, CDR2 SVGAGI. CDR3 length equals 15 residues. This CDR3 reads CASSQPGQGSYEQYF.

The chain couples TRBV20-1 to TRBJ2-5. This CDR3 has 13 amino acids. Germline V gene sequence: CDR1 DFQATT, CDR2 SNEGSKA (reference sequence). The CDR3 sequence is CSARTLVHETQYF.

This clonotype ranks as medium-sized in terms of frequency. The rearrangement joins TRBV15 to TRBJ2-5; TCRdb's assignment of TRBD2 cannot be checked, as there is no DNA. CDR1 LNHNV and CDR2 YYDKDF come from the germline V gene (reference sequence). The CDR3 totals 14 residues. Here the CDR3 reads CATSRGRRGETQYF.

V gene TRBV7-9 combines with J gene TRBJ2-3; the TCRdb call, TRBD1, lacks DNA for checking. This CDR3 comprises 15 residues. Germline CDR1 SEHNR, CDR2 FQNEAQ (reference sequence). Here the CDR3 reads CASSPGTISTDTQYF.

The rearrangement joins TRBV5-4 to TRBJ1-1. Germline assignment: CDR1 SGHNT and CDR2 YYREEE (reference sequence). The CDR3 contains 14 residues. CDR3 residues: CASSLDHRNTEAFF.

This clonotype is medium-sized by frequency. The J gene is TRBJ2-3, the V gene TRBV6-5. This CDR3 has 15 residues. The germline CDR1 and CDR2 sequences are MNHEY and SVGAGI. The CDR3 sequence is CASSSSWLGTDTQYF.

The chain recombines TRBV18 with TRBJ1-5. Germline V gene data show CDR1 as KGHSH and CDR2 as LQKENI. This CDR3 region has 15 residues. The CDR3 spells CASSPRAAHDQPQHF.

The chain has TRBV5-6 and TRBJ2-7; TCRdb picks TRBD1, but there is no DNA to check that call. This CDR3 region has 15 residues. Germline loops: CDR1 SGHDT, CDR2 YYEEEE. This CDR3 is CASSPGATSSYEQYF.

Measured by frequency, this clonotype is medium-sized (0.01 to 0.1%). The chain couples TRBV19 to TRBJ2-5; TCRdb names TRBD1, which stays unverified in the absence of DNA. Germline V gene lookup returns CDR1 LNHDA and CDR2 SQIVND (reference sequence). The CDR3 contains 14 residues. The CDR3: CASRPSSGWETQYF. The whole variable domain, remainder taken from reference TRBV19 and TRBJ2-5, is DGGITQSPKYLFRKEGQNVTLSCEQNLNHDAMYWYRQDPGQGLRLIYYSQIVNDFQKGDIAEGYSVSREKKESFPLTVTSAQKNPTAFYLCASRPSSGWETQYFGPGTRLLVL.

The rearrangement links TRBV6-1 to TRBJ1-5; TCRdb gives TRBD1 as the D gene, but with no DNA this cannot be confirmed. The CDR3 is made up of 17 amino acids. Per the germline V gene, CDR1 is MNHNS and CDR2 is SASEGT. The CDR3 loop is CASSASVQQGFNQPQHF.

In terms of frequency, this clonotype is medium-sized (0.01 to 0.1%). V is TRBV5-4 and J is TRBJ2-1; no DNA is available, so the TRBD2 call from TCRdb remains unchecked. This CDR3 is 16 amino acids long. The germline V gene encodes CDR1 SGHNT and CDR2 YYREEE (reference sequence). Here the CDR3 reads CASSLPRLAGGNEQFF.

This clonotype is labeled medium-sized based on frequency. The J gene is TRBJ1-6, the V gene TRBV12-3 or TRBV12-4. CDR3 length equals 11 residues. This CDR3 reads CASSRNSPLHF.

This clonotype is deemed medium-sized by its frequency. The rearrangement uses TRBV29-1 and TRBJ1-2. The CDR3 spans 11 residues. Germline CDR1 and CDR2: SQVTM and ANQGSEA. The CDR3: CSVEGIYGYTF.

This clonotype is deemed medium-sized by its frequency. This rearrangement joins TRBV19 to TRBJ2-7. The CDR3 sequence is 11 residues long. Germline V CDR1 and CDR2: LNHDA, SQIVND (reference sequence). Here the CDR3 reads CASSIGNEQYF. The full variable domain, completed using reference TRBV19 and TRBJ2-7, is DGGITQSPKYLFRKEGQNVTLSCEQNLNHDAMYWYRQDPGQGLRLIYYSQIVNDFQKGDIAEGYSVSREKKESFPLTVTSAQKNPTAFYLCASSIGNEQYFGPGTRLTVT.

The gene calls are TRBV18 and TRBJ1-2; TCRdb picks TRBD1, but there is no DNA to check that call. Per germline, CDR1 KGHSH and CDR2 LQKENI. The CDR3 is made up of 15 amino acids. CDR3 sequence: CASSPPETGPYGYTF.

This chain connects TRBV18 to TRBJ1-4; TCRdb selects TRBD1, and the lack of DNA leaves this call unchecked. CDR1 is KGHSH and CDR2 is LQKENI in the germline V gene. There are 16 residues in the CDR3. CDR3 sequence: CASSHSMEGGNEKLFF.

This clonotype counts as medium-sized (0.01 to 0.1%) by frequency. The chain employs TRBV19 and TRBJ2-1; the TRBD2 assignment by TCRdb is unverifiable without DNA. The V gene's germline CDR1 is LNHDA and CDR2 SQIVND (reference sequence). This CDR3 contains 16 residues. CDR3 in amino acids: CASSIEGWEKNNEQFF. The variable domain in full, completed from reference TRBV19 and TRBJ2-1, reads DGGITQSPKYLFRKEGQNVTLSCEQNLNHDAMYWYRQDPGQGLRLIYYSQIVNDFQKGDIAEGYSVSREKKESFPLTVTSAQKNPTAFYLCASSIEGWEKNNEQFFGPGTRLTVL.

CDR3 loop: CASSTPGTGIDEQFF. The chain carries TRBV13 and TRBJ2-1; TCRdb lists TRBD1, though no DNA is available to test this call. From germline, CDR1 is PRHDT and CDR2 FYEKMQ (reference sequence). This CDR3 contains 15 residues.

This clonotype is deemed medium-sized (0.01 to 0.1%) by its frequency. The V and J genes are TRBV12-3 or TRBV12-4 and TRBJ2-1. The CDR3 sequence is 15 residues long. The CDR3 sequence is CASSLGLRSYNEQFF.